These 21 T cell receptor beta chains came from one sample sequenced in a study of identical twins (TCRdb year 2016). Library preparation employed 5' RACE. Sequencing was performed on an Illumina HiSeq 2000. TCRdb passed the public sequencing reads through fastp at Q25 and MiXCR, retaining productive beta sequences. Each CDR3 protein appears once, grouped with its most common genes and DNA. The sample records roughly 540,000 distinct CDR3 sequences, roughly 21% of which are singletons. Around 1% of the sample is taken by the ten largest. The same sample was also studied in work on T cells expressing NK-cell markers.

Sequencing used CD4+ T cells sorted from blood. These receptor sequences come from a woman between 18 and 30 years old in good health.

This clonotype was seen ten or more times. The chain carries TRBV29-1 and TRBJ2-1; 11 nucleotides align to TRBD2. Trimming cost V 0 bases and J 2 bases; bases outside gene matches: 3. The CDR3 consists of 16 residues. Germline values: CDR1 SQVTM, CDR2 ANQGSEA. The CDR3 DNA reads TGCAGCGTTGAAGATCTAGCGGGAGGTCCCTACAATGAGCAGTTCTTC. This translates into CSVEDLAGGPYNEQFF.

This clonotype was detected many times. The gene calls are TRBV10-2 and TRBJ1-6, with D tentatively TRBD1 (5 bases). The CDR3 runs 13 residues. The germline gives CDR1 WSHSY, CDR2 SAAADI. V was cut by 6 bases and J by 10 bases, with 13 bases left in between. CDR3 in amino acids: CASRAGFRSPLHF. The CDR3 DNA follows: TGCGCCAGCAGGGCAGGGTTCAGGTCACCCCTCCACTTT.

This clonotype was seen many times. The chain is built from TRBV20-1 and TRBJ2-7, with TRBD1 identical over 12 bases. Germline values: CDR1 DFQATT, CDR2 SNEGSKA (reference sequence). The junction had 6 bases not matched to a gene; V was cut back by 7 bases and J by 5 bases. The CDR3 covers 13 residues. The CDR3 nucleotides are TGCAGTGTTCCGGGACAGGGGGCGAACGAGCAGTACTTC. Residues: CSVPGQGANEQYF.

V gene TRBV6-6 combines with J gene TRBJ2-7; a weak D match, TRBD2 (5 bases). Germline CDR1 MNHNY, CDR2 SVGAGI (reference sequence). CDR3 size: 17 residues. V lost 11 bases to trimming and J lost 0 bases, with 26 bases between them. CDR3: CAFSLVVGKLSSYEQYF. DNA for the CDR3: TGTGCCTTCAGTTTAGTAGTCGGGAAATTGAGCTCCTACGAGCAGTACTTC.

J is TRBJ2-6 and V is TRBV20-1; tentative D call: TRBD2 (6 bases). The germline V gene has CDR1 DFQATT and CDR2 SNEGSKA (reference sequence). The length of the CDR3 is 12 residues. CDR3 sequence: CLASSGANVLTF. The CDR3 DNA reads TGCCTAGCGTCCTCTGGGGCCAACGTCCTGACTTTC.

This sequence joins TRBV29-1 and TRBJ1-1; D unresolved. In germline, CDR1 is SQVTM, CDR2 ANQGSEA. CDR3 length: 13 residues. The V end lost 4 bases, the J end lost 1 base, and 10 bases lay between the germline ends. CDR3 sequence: CSVVSLGNTEAFF. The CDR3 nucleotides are TGCAGCGTTGTAAGCCTAGGGAACACTGAAGCTTTCTTT.

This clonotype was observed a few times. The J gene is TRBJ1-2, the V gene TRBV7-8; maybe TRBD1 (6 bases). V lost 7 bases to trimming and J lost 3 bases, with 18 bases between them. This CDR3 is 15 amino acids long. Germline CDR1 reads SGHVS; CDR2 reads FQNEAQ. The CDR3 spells CASTVTPGVDYGYTF. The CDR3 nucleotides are TGTGCCAGCACGGTCACGCCAGGGGTCGACTATGGCTACACCTTC.

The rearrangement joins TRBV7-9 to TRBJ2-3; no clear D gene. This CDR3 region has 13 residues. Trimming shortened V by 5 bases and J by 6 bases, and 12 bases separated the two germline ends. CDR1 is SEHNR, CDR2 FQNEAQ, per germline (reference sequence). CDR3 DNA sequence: TGTGCCAGCAGCCGCCGAAGAGAGGATACGCAGTATTTT. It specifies CASSRRREDTQYF.

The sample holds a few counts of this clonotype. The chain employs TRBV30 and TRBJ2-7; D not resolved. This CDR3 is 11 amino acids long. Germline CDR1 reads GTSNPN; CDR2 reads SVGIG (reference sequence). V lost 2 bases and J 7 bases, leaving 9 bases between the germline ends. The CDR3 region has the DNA TGTGCCTGGAGTCTGTATAGGGAGCAGTACTTC. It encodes CAWSLYREQYF.

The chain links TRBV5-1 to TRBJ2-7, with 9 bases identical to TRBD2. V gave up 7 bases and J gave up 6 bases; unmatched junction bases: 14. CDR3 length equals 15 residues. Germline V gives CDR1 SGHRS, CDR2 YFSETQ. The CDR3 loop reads CASRTRLAEPSEQYF. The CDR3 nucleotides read TGCGCCAGCCGGACTAGACTAGCGGAACCTAGCGAGCAGTACTTC.

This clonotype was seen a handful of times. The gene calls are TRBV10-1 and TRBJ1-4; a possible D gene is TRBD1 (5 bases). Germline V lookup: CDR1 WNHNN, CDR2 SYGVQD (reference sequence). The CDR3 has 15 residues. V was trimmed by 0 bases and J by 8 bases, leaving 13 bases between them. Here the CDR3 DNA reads TGCGCCAGCAGTGAGTCGCTCAGGGAAGGAGAAAAACTGTTTTTT. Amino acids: CASSESLREGEKLFF.

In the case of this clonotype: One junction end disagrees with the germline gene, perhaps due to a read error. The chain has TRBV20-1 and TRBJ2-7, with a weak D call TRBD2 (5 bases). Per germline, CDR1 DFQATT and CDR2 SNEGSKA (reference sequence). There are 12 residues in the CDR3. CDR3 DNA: TGCAGTGCAAGAGGGCGGTTTTACGAGCAGTACTTC. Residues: CSARGRFYEQYF.

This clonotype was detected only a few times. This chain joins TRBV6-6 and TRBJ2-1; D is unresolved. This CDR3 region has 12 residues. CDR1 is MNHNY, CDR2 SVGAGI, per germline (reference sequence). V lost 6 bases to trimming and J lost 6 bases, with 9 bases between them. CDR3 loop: CASRPLSNEQFF. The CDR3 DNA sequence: TGTGCCAGCAGGCCCCTTTCCAATGAGCAGTTCTTC.

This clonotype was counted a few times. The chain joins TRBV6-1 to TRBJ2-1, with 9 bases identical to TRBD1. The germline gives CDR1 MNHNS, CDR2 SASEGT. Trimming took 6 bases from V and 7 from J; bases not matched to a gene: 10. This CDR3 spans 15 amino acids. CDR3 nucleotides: TGTGCCAGCAGCCACGGACAGGGGTCGGGAAATGAGCAGTTCTTC. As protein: CASSHGQGSGNEQFF.

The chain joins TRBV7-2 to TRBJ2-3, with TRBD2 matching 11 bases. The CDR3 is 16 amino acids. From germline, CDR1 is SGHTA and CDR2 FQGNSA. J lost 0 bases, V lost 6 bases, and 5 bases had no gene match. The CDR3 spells CASSSGLAASTDTQYF. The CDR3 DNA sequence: TGTGCCAGCAGTTCGGGACTAGCGGCTAGCACAGATACGCAGTATTTT.

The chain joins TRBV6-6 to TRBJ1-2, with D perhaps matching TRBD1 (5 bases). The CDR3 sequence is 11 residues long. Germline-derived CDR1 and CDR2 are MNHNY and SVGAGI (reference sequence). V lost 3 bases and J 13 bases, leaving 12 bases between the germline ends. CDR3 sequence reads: CASSYERDLTF. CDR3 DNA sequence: TGTGCCAGCAGTTATGAAAGGGACCTCACCTTC.

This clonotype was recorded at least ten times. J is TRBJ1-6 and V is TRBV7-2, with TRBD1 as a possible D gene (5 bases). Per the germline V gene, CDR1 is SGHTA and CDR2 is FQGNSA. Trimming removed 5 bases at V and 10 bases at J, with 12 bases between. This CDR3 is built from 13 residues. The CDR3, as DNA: TGTGCCAGCAGCCTCGACAGAGGCTCACCCCTCCACTTT. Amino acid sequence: CASSLDRGSPLHF.

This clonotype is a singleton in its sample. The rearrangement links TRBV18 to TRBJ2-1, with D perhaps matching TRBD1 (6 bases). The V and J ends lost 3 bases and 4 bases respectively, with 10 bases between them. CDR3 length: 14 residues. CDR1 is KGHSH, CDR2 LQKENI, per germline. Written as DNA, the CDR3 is TGTGCCAGCTCACCTGGACAGATATACAATGAGCAGTTCTTC. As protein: CASSPGQIYNEQFF.

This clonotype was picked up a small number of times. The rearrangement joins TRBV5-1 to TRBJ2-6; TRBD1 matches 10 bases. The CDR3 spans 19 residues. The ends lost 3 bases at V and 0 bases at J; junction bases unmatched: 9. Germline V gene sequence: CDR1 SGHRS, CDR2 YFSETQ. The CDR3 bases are TGCGCCAGCAGCTGGAGGGACAGGGGTCCTATCTCTGGGGCCAACGTCCTGACTTTC. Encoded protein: CASSWRDRGPISGANVLTF.

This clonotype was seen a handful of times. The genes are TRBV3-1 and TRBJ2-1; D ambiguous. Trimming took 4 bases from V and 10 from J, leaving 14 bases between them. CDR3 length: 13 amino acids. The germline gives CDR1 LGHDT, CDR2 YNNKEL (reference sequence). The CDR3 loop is CASSLTLLKEQFF. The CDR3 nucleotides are TGTGCCAGCAGCCTGACCCTCCTCAAAGAGCAGTTCTTC.

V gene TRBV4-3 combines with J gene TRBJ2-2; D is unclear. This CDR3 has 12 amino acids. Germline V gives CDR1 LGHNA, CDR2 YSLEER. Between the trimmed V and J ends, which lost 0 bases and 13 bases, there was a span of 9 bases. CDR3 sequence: CASSQEGYALFF. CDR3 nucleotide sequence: TGCGCCAGCAGCCAAGAAGGGTATGCGCTGTTTTTT.